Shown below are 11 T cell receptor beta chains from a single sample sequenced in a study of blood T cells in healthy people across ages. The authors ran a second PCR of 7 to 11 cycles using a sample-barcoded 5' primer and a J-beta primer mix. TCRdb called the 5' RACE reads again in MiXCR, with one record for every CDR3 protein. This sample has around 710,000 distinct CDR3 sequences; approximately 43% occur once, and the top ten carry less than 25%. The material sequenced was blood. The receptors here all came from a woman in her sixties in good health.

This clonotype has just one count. For the CDR3, the DNA is TGTGCCAGCACCCGAGGGTGGGAAATCCAAGGGTCAGGCGACGAGCAGTACTTC. Protein: CASTRGWEIQGSGDEQYF. The chain joins TRBV28 to TRBJ2-7, with D possibly being TRBD2 (5 bases). The CDR3 length is 18 residues. Looked up from germline, CDR1 is MDHEN and CDR2 is SYDVKM. Trimming stripped 7 bases from V and 5 bases from J, with 30 bases between.

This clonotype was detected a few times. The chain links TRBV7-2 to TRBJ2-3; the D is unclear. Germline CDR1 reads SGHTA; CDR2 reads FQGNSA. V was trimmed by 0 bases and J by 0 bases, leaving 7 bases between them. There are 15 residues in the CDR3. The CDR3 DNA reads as TGTGCCAGCAGCTTAGCCGCCCGGAGCACAGATACGCAGTATTTT. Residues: CASSLAARSTDTQYF.

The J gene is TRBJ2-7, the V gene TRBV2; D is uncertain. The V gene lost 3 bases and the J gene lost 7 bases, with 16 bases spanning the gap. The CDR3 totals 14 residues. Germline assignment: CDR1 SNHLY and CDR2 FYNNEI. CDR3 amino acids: CASSELGNYNEQYF. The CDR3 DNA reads TGTGCCAGCAGTGAGCTGGGGAACTACAATGAGCAGTACTTC.

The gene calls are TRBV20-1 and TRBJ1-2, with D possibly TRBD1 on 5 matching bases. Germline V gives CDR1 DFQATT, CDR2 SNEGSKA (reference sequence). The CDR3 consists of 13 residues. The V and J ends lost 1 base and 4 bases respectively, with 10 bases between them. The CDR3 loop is CSARGDGGYGYTF. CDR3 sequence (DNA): TGCAGTGCTAGAGGGGACGGAGGCTATGGCTACACCTTC.

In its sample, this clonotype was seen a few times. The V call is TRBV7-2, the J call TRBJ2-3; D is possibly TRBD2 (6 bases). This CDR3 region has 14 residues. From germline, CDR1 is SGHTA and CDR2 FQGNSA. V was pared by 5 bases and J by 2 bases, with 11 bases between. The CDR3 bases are TGTGCCAGCAGCCGCGGGGTTACCACAGATACGCAGTATTTT. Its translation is CASSRGVTTDTQYF.

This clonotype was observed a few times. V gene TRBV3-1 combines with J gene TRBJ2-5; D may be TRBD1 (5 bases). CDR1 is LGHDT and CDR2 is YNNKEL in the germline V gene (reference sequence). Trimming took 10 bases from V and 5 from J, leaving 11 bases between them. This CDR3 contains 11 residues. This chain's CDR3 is CATRQWETQYF. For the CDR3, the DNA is TGTGCCACCAGACAGTGGGAGACCCAGTACTTC.

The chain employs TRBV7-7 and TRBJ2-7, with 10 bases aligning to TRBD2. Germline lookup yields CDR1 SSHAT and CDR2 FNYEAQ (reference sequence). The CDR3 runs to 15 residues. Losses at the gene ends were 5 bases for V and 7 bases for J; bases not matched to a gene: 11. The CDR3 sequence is CASSPGTSGVGEQYF. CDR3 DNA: TGTGCCAGCAGCCCCGGTACTAGCGGGGTGGGTGAGCAGTACTTC.

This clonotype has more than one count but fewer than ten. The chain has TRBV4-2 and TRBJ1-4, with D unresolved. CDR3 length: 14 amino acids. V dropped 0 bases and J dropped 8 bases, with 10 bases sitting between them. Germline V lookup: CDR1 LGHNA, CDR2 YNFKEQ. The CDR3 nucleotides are TGTGCCAGCAGCCAAGATTACGGAGGGGAAAAACTGTTTTTT. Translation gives CASSQDYGGEKLFF.

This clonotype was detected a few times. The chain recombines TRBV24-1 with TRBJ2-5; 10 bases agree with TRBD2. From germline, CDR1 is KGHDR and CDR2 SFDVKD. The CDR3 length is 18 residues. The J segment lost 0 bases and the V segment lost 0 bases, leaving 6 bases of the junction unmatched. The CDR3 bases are TGTGCCACCAGTGATTTGGGGCCGACTAGCGGGTACCAAGAGACCCAGTACTTC. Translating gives CATSDLGPTSGYQETQYF.

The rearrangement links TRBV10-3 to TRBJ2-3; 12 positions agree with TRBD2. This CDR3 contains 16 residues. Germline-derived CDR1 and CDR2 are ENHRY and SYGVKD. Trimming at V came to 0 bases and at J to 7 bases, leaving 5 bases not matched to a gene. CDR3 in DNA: TGTGCCATCAGTGAGTCGACAACTAGCGGGAGGAATACGCAGTATTTT. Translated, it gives CAISESTTSGRNTQYF.

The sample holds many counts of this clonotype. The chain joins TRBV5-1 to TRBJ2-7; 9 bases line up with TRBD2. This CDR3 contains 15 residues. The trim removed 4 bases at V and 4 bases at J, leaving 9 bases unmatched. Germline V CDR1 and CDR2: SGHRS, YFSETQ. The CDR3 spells CASSPDGTSPYEQYF. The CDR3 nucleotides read TGCGCCAGCAGCCCCGATGGGACTAGCCCTTACGAGCAGTACTTC. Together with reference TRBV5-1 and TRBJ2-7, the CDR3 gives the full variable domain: KAGVTQTPRYLIKTRGQQVTLSCSPISGHRSVSWYQQTPGQGLQFLFEYFSETQRNKGNFPGRFSGRQFSNSRSEMNVSTLELGDSALYLCASSPDGTSPYEQYFGPGTRLTVT.